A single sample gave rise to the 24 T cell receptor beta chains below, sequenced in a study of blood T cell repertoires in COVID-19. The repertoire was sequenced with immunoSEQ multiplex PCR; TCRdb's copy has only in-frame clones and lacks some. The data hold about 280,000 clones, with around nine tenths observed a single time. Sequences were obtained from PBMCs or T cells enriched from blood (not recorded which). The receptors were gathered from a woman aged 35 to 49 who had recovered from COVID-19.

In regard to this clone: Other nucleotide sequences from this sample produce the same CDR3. The DNA for the CDR3 is TGTGCCAGCAGTTTATTGGGCGGGAGCTACGAGCAGTACTTC. Amino acid sequence: CASSLLGGSYEQYF. The chain links TRBV28 to TRBJ2-7, with TRBD2 identical over 7 bases. Germline V gene lookup returns CDR1 MDHEN and CDR2 SYDVKM. The CDR3 has 14 amino acids. With V trimmed by 1 base and J by 3 bases, 3 bases remained unmatched. The full variable domain, with the rest looked up from reference TRBV28 and TRBJ2-7, is DVKVTQSSRYLVKRTGEKVFLECVQDMDHENMFWYRQDPGLGLRLIYFSYDVKMKEKGDIPEGYSVSREKKERFSLILESASTNQTSMYLCASSLLGGSYEQYFGPGTRLTVT.

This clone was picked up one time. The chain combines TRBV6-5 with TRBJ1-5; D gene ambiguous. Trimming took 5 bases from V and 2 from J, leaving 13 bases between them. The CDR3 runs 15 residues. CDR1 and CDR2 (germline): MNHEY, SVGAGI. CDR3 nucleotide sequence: TGTGCCAGCAGTCCCCCGGGGTCGGGCAATCAGCCCCAGCATTTT. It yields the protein CASSPPGSGNQPQHF.

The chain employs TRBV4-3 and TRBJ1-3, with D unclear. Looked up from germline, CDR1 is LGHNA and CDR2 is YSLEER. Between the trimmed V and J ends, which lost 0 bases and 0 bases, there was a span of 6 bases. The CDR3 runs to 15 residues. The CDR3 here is CASSQDNFSGNTIYF. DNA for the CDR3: TGCGCCAGCAGCCAAGATAACTTCTCTGGAAACACCATATATTTT.

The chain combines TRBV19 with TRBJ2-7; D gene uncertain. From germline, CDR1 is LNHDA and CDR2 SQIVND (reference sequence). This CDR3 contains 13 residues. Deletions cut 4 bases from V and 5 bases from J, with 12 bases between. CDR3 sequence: CASSKATIHEQYF. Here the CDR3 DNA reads TGTGCCAGTAGTAAGGCCACTATCCACGAGCAGTACTTC.

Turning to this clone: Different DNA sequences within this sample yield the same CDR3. This chain's CDR3 is CASSLRDSNQPQHF. CDR3 sequence (DNA): TGTGCCAGTAGTTTGAGGGATAGCAATCAGCCCCAGCATTTT. The chain joins TRBV19 to TRBJ1-5; D is uncertain. The germline V and J ends were trimmed by 5 bases and 0 bases, with 8 bases remaining between them. CDR1 is LNHDA, CDR2 SQIVND, per germline (reference sequence). This CDR3 is built from 14 residues.

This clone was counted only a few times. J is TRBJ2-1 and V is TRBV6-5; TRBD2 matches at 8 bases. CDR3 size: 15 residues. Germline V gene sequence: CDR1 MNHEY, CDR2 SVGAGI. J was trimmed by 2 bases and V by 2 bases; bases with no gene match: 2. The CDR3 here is CASSYDGRAYNEQFF. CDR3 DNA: TGTGCCAGCAGTTACGACGGGAGGGCCTACAATGAGCAGTTCTTC.

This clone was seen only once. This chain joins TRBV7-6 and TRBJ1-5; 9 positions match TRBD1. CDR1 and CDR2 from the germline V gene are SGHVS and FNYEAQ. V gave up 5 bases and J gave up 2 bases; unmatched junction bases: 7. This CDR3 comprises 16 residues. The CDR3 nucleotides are TGTGCCAGCAGCCTGGGACAGGGTATTGGCAATCAGCCCCAGCATTTT. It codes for CASSLGQGIGNQPQHF.

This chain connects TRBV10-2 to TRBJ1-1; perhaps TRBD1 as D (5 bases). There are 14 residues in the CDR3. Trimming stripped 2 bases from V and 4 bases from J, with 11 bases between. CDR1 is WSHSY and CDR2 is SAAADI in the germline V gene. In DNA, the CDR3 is TGCGCCAGCAGTGAGACCAGCGGGGCCACTGAAGCTTTCTTT. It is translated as CASSETSGATEAFF.

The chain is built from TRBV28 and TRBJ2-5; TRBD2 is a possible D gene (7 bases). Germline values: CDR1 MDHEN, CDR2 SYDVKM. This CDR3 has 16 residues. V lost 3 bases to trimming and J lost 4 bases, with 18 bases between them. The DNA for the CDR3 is TGTGCCAGCAGTTTGTTGGGGGCGGGGGCAAGAGAGACCCAGTACTTC. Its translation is CASSLLGAGARETQYF.

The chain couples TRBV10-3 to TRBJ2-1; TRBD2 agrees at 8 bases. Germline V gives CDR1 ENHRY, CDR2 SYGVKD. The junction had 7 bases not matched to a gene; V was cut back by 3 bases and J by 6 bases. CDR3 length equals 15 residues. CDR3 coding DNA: TGTGCCATCAGTGACCCGGGACTAGGGATCAATGAGCAGTTCTTC. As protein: CAISDPGLGINEQFF.

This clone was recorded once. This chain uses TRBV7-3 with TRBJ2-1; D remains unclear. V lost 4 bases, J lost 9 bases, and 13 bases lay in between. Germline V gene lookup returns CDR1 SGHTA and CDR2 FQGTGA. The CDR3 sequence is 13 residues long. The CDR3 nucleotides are TGTGCCAGCAGCTATAACATCGGCGGTGAGCAGTTCTTC. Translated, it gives CASSYNIGGEQFF.

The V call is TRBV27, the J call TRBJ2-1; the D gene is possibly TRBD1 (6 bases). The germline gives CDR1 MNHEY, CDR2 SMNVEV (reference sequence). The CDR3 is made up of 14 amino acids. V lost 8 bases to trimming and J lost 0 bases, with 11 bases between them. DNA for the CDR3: TGTGCCAGCCTAGGGGGAGACTCCTACAATGAGCAGTTCTTC. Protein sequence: CASLGGDSYNEQFF.

The CDR3 reads CASSLGTSEETQYF. The CDR3, as DNA: TGCGCCAGCAGCTTGGGGACTAGCGAAGAGACCCAGTACTTC. The rearrangement links TRBV5-1 to TRBJ2-5; 9 positions match TRBD2. V lost 0 bases to trimming and J lost 3 bases; unmatched junction nucleotides: 0. CDR1 SGHRS and CDR2 YFSETQ come from the germline V gene. The CDR3 is 14 residues long.

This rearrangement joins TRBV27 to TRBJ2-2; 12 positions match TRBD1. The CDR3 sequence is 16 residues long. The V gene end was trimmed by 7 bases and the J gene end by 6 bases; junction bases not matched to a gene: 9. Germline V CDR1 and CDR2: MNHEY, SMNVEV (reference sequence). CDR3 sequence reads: CASTGTGGEIAGELFF. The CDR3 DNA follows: TGTGCCAGCACCGGGACAGGGGGCGAAATTGCCGGGGAGCTGTTTTTT.

Here the CDR3 DNA reads TGTGCCAGCAGCCCAAGCCCCACTGGAAACACCATATATTTT. Translation: CASSPSPTGNTIYF. The chain uses TRBV3-1 (or the pseudogene TRBV3-2) and TRBJ1-3; unclear D gene. The CDR3 is 14 amino acids. The germline CDR1 and CDR2 sequences are LGHDT and YNNKEL (reference sequence). V lost 4 bases, J lost 2 bases, and 9 bases lay in between.

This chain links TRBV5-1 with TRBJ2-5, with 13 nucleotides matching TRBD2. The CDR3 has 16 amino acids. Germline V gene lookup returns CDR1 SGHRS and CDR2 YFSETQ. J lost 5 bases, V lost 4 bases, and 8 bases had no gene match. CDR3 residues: CASSTLAGGPGETQYF. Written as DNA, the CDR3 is TGCGCCAGCAGCACACTAGCGGGAGGGCCCGGGGAGACCCAGTACTTC.

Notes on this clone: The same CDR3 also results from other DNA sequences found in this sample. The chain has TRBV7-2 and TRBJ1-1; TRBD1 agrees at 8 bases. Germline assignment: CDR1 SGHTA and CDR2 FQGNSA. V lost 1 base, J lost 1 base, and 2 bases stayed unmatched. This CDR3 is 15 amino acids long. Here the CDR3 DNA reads TGTGCCAGCAGCTTAGGGGACAGGAGGAACACTGAAGCTTTCTTT. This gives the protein CASSLGDRRNTEAFF. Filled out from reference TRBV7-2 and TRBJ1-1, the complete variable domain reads GAGVSQSPSNKVTEKGKDVELRCDPISGHTALYWYRQSLGQGLEFLIYFQGNSAPDKSGLPSDRFSAERTGGSVSTLTIQRTQQEDSAVYLCASSLGDRRNTEAFFGQGTRLTVV.

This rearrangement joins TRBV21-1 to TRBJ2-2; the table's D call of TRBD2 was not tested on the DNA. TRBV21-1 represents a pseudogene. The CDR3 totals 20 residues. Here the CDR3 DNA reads TGTGCCAGCAGCAATAGCCCTAGCGGGAGGTCGAAGTATGGCACCGGGGAGCTGTTTTTT. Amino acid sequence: CASSNSPSGRSKYGTGELFF.

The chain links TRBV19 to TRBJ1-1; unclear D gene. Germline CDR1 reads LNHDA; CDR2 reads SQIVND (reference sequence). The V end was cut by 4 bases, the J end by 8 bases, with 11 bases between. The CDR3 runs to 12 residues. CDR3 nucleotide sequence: TGTGCCAGTAGTAAGGCACCGGGGGAAGCTTTCTTT. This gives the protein CASSKAPGEAFF.

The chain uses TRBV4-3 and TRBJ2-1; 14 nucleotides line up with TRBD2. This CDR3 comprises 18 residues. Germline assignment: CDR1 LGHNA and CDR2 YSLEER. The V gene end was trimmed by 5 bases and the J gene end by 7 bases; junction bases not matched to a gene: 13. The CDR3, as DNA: TGCGCCAGCAGCGAGTCTCGGGGACTAGCGGGAGTAGGAAATGAGCAGTTCTTC. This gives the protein CASSESRGLAGVGNEQFF.

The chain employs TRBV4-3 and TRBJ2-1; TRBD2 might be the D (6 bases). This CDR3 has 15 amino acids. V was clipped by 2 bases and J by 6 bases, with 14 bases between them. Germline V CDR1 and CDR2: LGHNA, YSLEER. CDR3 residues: CASSQRTGGANEQFF. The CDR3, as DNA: TGCGCCAGCAGCCAACGAACTGGCGGGGCCAATGAGCAGTTCTTC.

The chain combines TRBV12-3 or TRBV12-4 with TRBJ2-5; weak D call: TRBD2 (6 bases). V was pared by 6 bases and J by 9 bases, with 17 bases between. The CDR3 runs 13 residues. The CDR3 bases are TGTGCCAGCAGCCTCGGGGGTTTCCTCTCCCAGTACTTC. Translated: CASSLGGFLSQYF.

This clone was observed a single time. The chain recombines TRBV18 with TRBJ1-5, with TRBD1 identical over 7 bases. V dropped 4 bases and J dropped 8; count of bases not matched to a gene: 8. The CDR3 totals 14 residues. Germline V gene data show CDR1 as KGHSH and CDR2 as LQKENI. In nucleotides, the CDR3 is TGTGCCAGCTCACAAAGACAGGGAGAGGAGCCCCAGCATTTT. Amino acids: CASSQRQGEEPQHF.

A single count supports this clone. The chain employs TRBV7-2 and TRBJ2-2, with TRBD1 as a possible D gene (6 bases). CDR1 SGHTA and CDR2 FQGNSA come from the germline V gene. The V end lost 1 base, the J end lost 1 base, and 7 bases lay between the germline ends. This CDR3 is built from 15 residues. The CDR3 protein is CASSLGRGNTGELFF. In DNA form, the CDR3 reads TGTGCCAGCAGCTTAGGCAGGGGGAACACCGGGGAGCTGTTTTTT.